This passage covers 15 T cell receptor beta chains from one sample sequenced in a study of T-cell reconstitution after alpha-beta-depleted transplantation in children (dated by TCRdb to about 2016). What this sample's treatment or condition label stands for: allogeneic hematopoietic cell transplantation with graft depleted of TCRalphabeta T cells and CD19 B cells. Receptor libraries were prepared by PCR. The listed sequencing device is Illumina HiSeq 2500. TCR libraries were prepared with molecular barcoding, using unique molecular identifiers to normalize TCRbeta repertoire quantification. TCRdb's own reprocessing of the public reads used fastp at Q25 and MiXCR and kept productive beta chains. All rows with the same CDR3 protein become a single entry with the most common DNA and genes. This sample is represented by hundreds of thousands of distinct CDR3 sequences; 10% to 15% of them were singletons. Together, the top ten hold around 2.2% of the sample.

Sequencing used PBMCs, mostly from graft donor cells, obtained 360 days after TCRalphabeta/CD19-depleted stem cell transplant. These receptors were collected from a male patient under 18 who had a stem cell transplant for acute myeloid leukemia, so the T cells may come from the graft donor.

V usage is TRBV15 and J usage is TRBJ2-1, with 8 positions matching TRBD2. CDR3 size: 16 residues. The V gene's germline CDR1 is LNHNV and CDR2 YYDKDF (reference sequence). Unmatched junction bases numbered 11, after V lost 4 bases and J lost 6 bases. The chain's CDR3 is CATSTTPGLGTNEQFF. For the CDR3, the DNA is TGTGCCACCAGCACGACTCCGGGACTAGGCACCAATGAGCAGTTCTTC.

This clonotype was seen ten or more times. The rearrangement links TRBV6-2 or TRBV6-3 to TRBJ1-2; 10 bases agree with TRBD1. Trimming at V came to 8 bases and at J to 5 bases, leaving 11 bases not matched to a gene. Germline CDR1 MNHEY, CDR2 SVGEGT. This CDR3 contains 15 residues. The CDR3 DNA is TGTGCCAGCGAGTTCCCCGGGACAGGGGTATATGGCTACACCTTC. Its translation is CASEFPGTGVYGYTF.

The chain links TRBV7-2 to TRBJ2-7; D call uncertain. The CDR3 is 14 amino acids. Trimming took 2 bases from V and 6 from J, leaving 14 bases between them. Germline V gene sequence: CDR1 SGHTA, CDR2 FQGNSA. The DNA for the CDR3 is TGTGCCAGCAGCTTAAAACTGAGTCCCCGCGAGCAGTACTTC. Amino acids: CASSLKLSPREQYF.

This rearrangement joins TRBV7-8 to TRBJ1-5; TRBD1 is a possible D gene (5 bases). The V end lost 10 bases, the J end lost 0 bases, and 13 bases lay between the germline ends. This CDR3 has 14 amino acids. Per the germline V gene, CDR1 is SGHVS and CDR2 is FQNEAQ. CDR3 in DNA: TGTGCCACCCGGGGCCCTTATAGCAATCAGCCCCAGCATTTT. This codes for CATRGPYSNQPQHF.

The table lists this clonotype with a few counts. The chain uses TRBV6-1 and TRBJ2-5; the D gene is possibly TRBD2 (5 bases). Per the germline V gene, CDR1 is MNHNS and CDR2 is SASEGT. Trimming removed 7 bases from V and 7 bases from J, with 19 bases in between. The CDR3 consists of 14 residues. CDR3: CASKGLGALGTQYF. The CDR3 DNA sequence: TGTGCCAGCAAGGGTCTGGGAGCCCTCGGGACCCAGTACTTC.

This clonotype occurred many times. The chain couples TRBV28 to TRBJ2-7, with 8 bases lining up with TRBD1. The CDR3 extends over 15 amino acids. V lost 3 bases and J lost 0; bases outside the gene matches: 4. Per the germline V gene, CDR1 is MDHEN and CDR2 is SYDVKM. The CDR3 is CASSLDRVGSYEQYF. Here the CDR3 DNA reads TGTGCCAGCAGTTTGGACAGGGTTGGCTCCTACGAGCAGTACTTC.

The chain uses TRBV6-5 and TRBJ1-2; 10 bases agree with TRBD1. Per the germline V gene, CDR1 is MNHEY and CDR2 is SVGAGI. The length of the CDR3 is 14 residues. J lost 6 bases, V lost 5 bases, and 6 bases had no gene match. The DNA of the CDR3 is TGTGCCAGCAGTCCGACAGGGGGCTTTAATGGCTACACCTTC. The encoded protein is CASSPTGGFNGYTF.

The J gene is TRBJ2-1, the V gene TRBV7-6; TRBD2 matches 7 bases. The CDR3 loop spans 15 amino acids. Unmatched junction bases numbered 7, after V lost 4 bases and J lost 4 bases. In germline, CDR1 is SGHVS, CDR2 FNYEAQ. DNA for the CDR3: TGTGCCAGCAGCTCGGCTAGCGGCCATTACAATGAGCAGTTCTTC. Translation gives CASSSASGHYNEQFF.

This clonotype has just a few counts. V and J are TRBV7-6 and TRBJ2-5; TRBD2 matches 14 bases. V lost 5 bases, J lost 5 bases, and 19 bases stayed unmatched. This CDR3 region has 20 residues. Per the germline V gene, CDR1 is SGHVS and CDR2 is FNYEAQ. The CDR3 loop is CASSLPGTSGGEAARETQYF. CDR3 in DNA: TGTGCCAGCAGCCTCCCCGGGACTAGCGGGGGCGAGGCCGCCAGGGAGACCCAGTACTTC.

The J gene is TRBJ2-3, the V gene TRBV20-1; 9 nucleotides line up with TRBD2. CDR3 size: 16 residues. Germline CDR1 DFQATT, CDR2 SNEGSKA (reference sequence). Unmatched junction bases numbered 12, after V lost 4 bases and J lost 4 bases. CDR3 DNA: TGCAGTGCTATCACTAGCGGGCATTGGGGGGCAGATACGCAGTATTTT. It codes for CSAITSGHWGADTQYF.

This clonotype showed up many times. The V gene is TRBV14, the J gene TRBJ2-7; 7 bases align to TRBD1. Germline CDR1 and CDR2: SGHDN and FVKESK. The CDR3 loop spans 13 amino acids. The trim removed 4 bases at V and 3 bases at J, leaving 3 bases unmatched. The CDR3 DNA is TGTGCCAGCAGCCGGGGACAGTTCTACGAGCAGTACGTC. Its translation: CASSRGQFYEQYV.

This rearrangement joins TRBV20-1 to TRBJ1-2; TRBD1 aligns across 7 bases. This CDR3 spans 20 amino acids. CDR1 and CDR2 from the germline V gene are DFQATT and SNEGSKA (reference sequence). After removal of 4 bases from V and 0 bases from J, the junction contained 23 bases not matched to a gene. The CDR3 is CSATSGDSNSNLPANYGYTF. For the CDR3, the DNA is TGCAGTGCTACGTCCGGGGACAGCAATTCCAATCTTCCAGCTAACTATGGCTACACCTTC.

This clonotype was recorded once. V gene TRBV18 combines with J gene TRBJ1-1; tentatively, D is TRBD1 (5 bases). This CDR3 is 14 amino acids long. Looked up from germline, CDR1 is KGHSH and CDR2 is LQKENI. Trimming cost V 1 base and J 8 bases, with 14 bases left between them. The CDR3 nucleotides are TGTGCCAGCTCACCACTAAACCAGGGAGCAGAAGCTTTCTTT. This encodes CASSPLNQGAEAFF.

Comment on this clonotype: Sequence at one end of the junction differs from germline and may be a read error. The rearrangement links TRBV18 to TRBJ2-5; D assignment may be TRBD1 or TRBD2 (5 bases each). The CDR3 is made up of 15 amino acids. Germline assignment: CDR1 KGHSH and CDR2 LQKENI. The CDR3 DNA sequence: TGTGCCAGCTCATCACTCCCGGGACCGGGCGAGACTGGGGACTTC. As protein: CASSSLPGPGETGDF.

This clonotype was seen a handful of times. The V gene is TRBV9, the J gene TRBJ2-2, with D unresolved. The CDR3 sequence is 18 residues long. Germline V gene lookup returns CDR1 SGDLS and CDR2 YYNGEE. The V gene lost 0 bases and the J gene lost 5 bases, with 20 bases spanning the gap. The CDR3 region is CASSVGNSGPFFTGELFF. CDR3 DNA: TGTGCCAGCAGCGTAGGAAATTCCGGGCCATTTTTTACCGGGGAGCTGTTTTTT.